The entry that follows covers one TCR beta chain sequence. This sample was taken from a study of blood T cell repertoires in COVID-19. Overall study context: COVID-19 samples, acute and convalescent, were from the United States, Italy and Spain.

V lost 1 base to trimming and J lost 5 bases, with 8 bases between them. The CDR3 has 13 residues. In germline, CDR1 is SEHNR, CDR2 FQNEAQ (reference sequence). Libraries were prepared by immunoSEQ multiplex PCR; TCRdb keeps only in-frame clonotypes and omits some of them. The data hold about 130,000 clones, with around 81% observed a single time. J is TRBJ1-1 and V is TRBV7-9, with D uncertain. The clonotype was recovered from a human donor in a cohort sampled during active COVID-19. The sequencing input was peripheral blood. This CDR3 reads CASSLVGRTEAFF. CDR3 bases: TGTGCCAGCAGCTTAGTGGGGAGAACTGAAGCTTTCTTT.